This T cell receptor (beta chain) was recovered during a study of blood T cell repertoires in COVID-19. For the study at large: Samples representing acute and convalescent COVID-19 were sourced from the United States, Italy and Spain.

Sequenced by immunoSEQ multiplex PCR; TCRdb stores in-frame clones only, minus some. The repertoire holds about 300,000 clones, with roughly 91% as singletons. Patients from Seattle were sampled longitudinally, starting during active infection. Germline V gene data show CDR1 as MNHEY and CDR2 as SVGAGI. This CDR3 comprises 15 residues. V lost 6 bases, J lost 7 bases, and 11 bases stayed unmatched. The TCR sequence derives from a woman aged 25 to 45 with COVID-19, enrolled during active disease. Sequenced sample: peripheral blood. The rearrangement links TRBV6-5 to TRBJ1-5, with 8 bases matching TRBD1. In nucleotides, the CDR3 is TGTGCCAGCAGGACGTCAGGGGGCATTCGACAGCCCCAGCATTTT. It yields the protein CASRTSGGIRQPQHF.